Sequencing of this TCR beta chain was carried out in a study of cytomegalovirus exposure and HLA in healthy donors. Study-level points and caveats: Some segments of the V type, notably TRBV6-2 and TRBV6-3, were excluded as indistinguishable. In a later analysis, TCR association rates varied by HLA locus: DRB1 most, HLA-C fewest. The investigators catalogued some 150 TCR beta chains as cytomegalovirus-associated. Under in vitro conditions, a few CMV-associated chains were confirmed as specific for CMV antigens.

The CDR3 has 16 residues. The V gene's germline CDR1 is MDHEN and CDR2 SYDVKM. The V gene lost 6 bases and the J gene lost 4 bases, with 18 bases spanning the gap. As concerns this clone: Antigen: not known.

Primers: 60 Vbeta forward and 13 Jbeta reverse. Profiled with immunoSEQ multiplex PCR; TCRdb holds only in-frame clones, not every one. The sample lists roughly 110,000 clones, roughly 67% seen once, with about 8.3% in the top ten. The sample was PBMCs. The origin of this receptor is a man younger than 30 in good health and CMV-seropositive. This chain joins TRBV28 and TRBJ1-4; a possible D gene is TRBD1 (6 bases). The DNA of the CDR3 is TGTGCCAGCAGCCCCAGGGGTCTCGTCCTTAATGAAAAACTGTTTTTT. Its protein is CASSPRGLVLNEKLFF.